The next 12 T cell receptor beta chains were all read from a single sample in a study of T-cell reconstitution after alpha-beta-depleted transplantation in children. The authors prepared the TCRbeta library with unique molecular identifiers. TCRdb called the PCR reads again in MiXCR, with one record for every CDR3 protein. Seen here are about 830,000 distinct CDR3 sequences, roughly 15% observed once, and the top ten hold around 4.5%. The starting material was PBMCs, mostly from graft donor cells, obtained 360 days after TCRalphabeta/CD19-depleted stem cell transplant. All receptors come from a male patient between 5 and 17 years old who had a stem cell transplant for acute lymphoblastic leukemia, so the T cells may come from the graft donor.

This clonotype was found a few times. An end of the junction differs from the germline gene, which may be a read error. V is TRBV4-1 and J is TRBJ1-5, with D possibly being TRBD1 (5 bases). This CDR3 contains 15 residues. Looked up from germline, CDR1 is MGHRA and CDR2 is YSYEKL. DNA for the CDR3: TGCGCCAGCAGCCACCCAGTAACAGGAAATCAACCCCAGCATTTT. It translates to CASSHPVTGNQPQHF.

The sample holds many counts of this clonotype. The chain joins TRBV18 to TRBJ2-7; D ambiguous. The CDR3 has 11 residues. With 8 bases removed from V and 3 bases from J, the gap between germline ends came to 8 bases. Germline V gene sequence: CDR1 KGHSH, CDR2 LQKENI. The CDR3 bases are TGTGCCAGCAGCCCCAACTACGAGCAGTACTTC. This encodes CASSPNYEQYF.

Ten or more counts support this clonotype. The chain recombines TRBV12-3 or TRBV12-4 with TRBJ2-7, with unresolved D. The V end lost 0 bases, the J end lost 0 bases, and 12 bases lay between the germline ends. CDR3 length: 16 residues. The DNA for the CDR3 is TGTGCCAGCAGTTTAGCGCTGAAGGGTGTCTCCTACGAGCAGTACTTC. Translating it yields CASSLALKGVSYEQYF.

This rearrangement joins TRBV12-3 or TRBV12-4 to TRBJ1-5; 9 bases agree with TRBD1. There are 16 residues in the CDR3. V was clipped by 6 bases and J by 4 bases; unmatched bases: 10. CDR3 bases: TGTGCCAGCAGCGGGACAGGGCCTACTGGGAATCAGCCCCAGCATTTT. Residues: CASSGTGPTGNQPQHF.

The V call is TRBV7-6, the J call TRBJ2-3; 7 nucleotides line up with TRBD1. The CDR3 spans 14 residues. Per germline, CDR1 SGHVS and CDR2 FNYEAQ. J gave up 6 bases and V 11 bases, and 14 bases lay outside the gene matches. The CDR3 is CAVNRGPTGDTQYF. The CDR3 DNA is TGTGCCGTCAACAGGGGACCGACGGGGGATACGCAGTATTTT. Full variable domain (outside the CDR3, taken from reference TRBV7-6 and TRBJ2-3): GAGVSQSPRYKVTKRGQDVALRCDPISGHVSLYWYRQALGQGPEFLTYFNYEAQQDKSGLPNDRFSAERPEGSISTLTIQRTEQRDSAMYRCAVNRGPTGDTQYFGPGTRLTVL.

At least ten counts were recorded for this clonotype. The CDR3 sequence is CASSITMGANTEAFF. The CDR3 DNA is TGTGCCAGCAGCATCACAATGGGGGCAAACACTGAAGCTTTCTTT. The chain is built from TRBV11-2 and TRBJ1-1; TRBD1 is a possible D gene (6 bases). The CDR3 consists of 15 residues. CDR1 and CDR2 from the germline V gene are SGHAT and FQNNGV. V was shortened by 5 bases and J by 2 bases, with 15 bases between the two germline ends.

This clonotype has a handful of counts. V gene TRBV13 combines with J gene TRBJ2-1, with 11 nucleotides matching TRBD2. Trimming at V came to 2 bases and at J to 0 bases, leaving 15 bases not matched to a gene. This CDR3 is built from 21 residues. From germline, CDR1 is PRHDT and CDR2 FYEKMQ (reference sequence). The CDR3 DNA sequence: TGTGCCAGCAGCTTACGCGTATGGGGGGTGACTAGCGGGATCTCCTACAATGAGCAGTTCTTC. It specifies CASSLRVWGVTSGISYNEQFF.

The chain combines TRBV18 with TRBJ2-2, with 8 positions matching TRBD2. Germline CDR1 is KGHSH and CDR2 is LQKENI. Trimming cost V 6 bases and J 1 base; bases outside gene matches: 13. This CDR3 has 18 amino acids. Written as DNA, the CDR3 is TGTGCCAGCTCCCCGTTGGGGCTAGCGGGCATGAACACCGGGGAGCTGTTTTTT. Encoded protein: CASSPLGLAGMNTGELFF.

This clonotype showed up many times. The chain joins TRBV6-5 to TRBJ2-7; D is uncertain. V gave up 2 bases and J gave up 2 bases, with 7 bases separating them. This CDR3 is built from 13 residues. Germline CDR1 reads MNHEY; CDR2 reads SVGAGI. DNA of the CDR3: TGTGCCAGCAGTTACATGGCTGCCTACGAGCAGTACTTC. This encodes CASSYMAAYEQYF.

The chain combines TRBV20-1 with TRBJ2-5, with D uncertain. The CDR3 totals 14 residues. Trimming shortened V by 0 bases and J by 5 bases, and 13 bases separated the two germline ends. The V gene's germline CDR1 is DFQATT and CDR2 SNEGSKA (reference sequence). CDR3 residues: CSARDESSGETQYF. The CDR3 bases are TGCAGTGCTAGAGATGAATCTTCCGGGGAGACCCAGTACTTC.

The sample holds a few counts of this clonotype. The chain uses TRBV19 and TRBJ2-3; the match to TRBD2 covers 9 bases. Losses at the gene ends were 6 bases for V and 4 bases for J; bases not matched to a gene: 8. The CDR3 is made up of 15 amino acids. The germline CDR1 and CDR2 sequences are LNHDA and SQIVND (reference sequence). CDR3 in amino acids: CASSRLAEPPDTQYF. The CDR3 bases are TGTGCCAGTAGCCGACTAGCGGAGCCCCCAGATACGCAGTATTTT.

The V and J genes are TRBV7-6 and TRBJ2-1; 10 bases are shared with TRBD2. Trimming removed 1 base from V and 8 bases from J; junction bases left unmatched: 8. Looked up from germline, CDR1 is SGHVS and CDR2 is FNYEAQ. The length of the CDR3 is 16 residues. The CDR3 here is CASSLEAGGAIDEQFF. CDR3 nucleotides: TGTGCCAGCAGCTTAGAAGCGGGAGGGGCTATAGATGAGCAGTTCTTC. Variable domain in full (rest from reference TRBV7-6 and TRBJ2-1): GAGVSQSPRYKVTKRGQDVALRCDPISGHVSLYWYRQALGQGPEFLTYFNYEAQQDKSGLPNDRFSAERPEGSISTLTIQRTEQRDSAMYRCASSLEAGGAIDEQFFGPGTRLTVL.